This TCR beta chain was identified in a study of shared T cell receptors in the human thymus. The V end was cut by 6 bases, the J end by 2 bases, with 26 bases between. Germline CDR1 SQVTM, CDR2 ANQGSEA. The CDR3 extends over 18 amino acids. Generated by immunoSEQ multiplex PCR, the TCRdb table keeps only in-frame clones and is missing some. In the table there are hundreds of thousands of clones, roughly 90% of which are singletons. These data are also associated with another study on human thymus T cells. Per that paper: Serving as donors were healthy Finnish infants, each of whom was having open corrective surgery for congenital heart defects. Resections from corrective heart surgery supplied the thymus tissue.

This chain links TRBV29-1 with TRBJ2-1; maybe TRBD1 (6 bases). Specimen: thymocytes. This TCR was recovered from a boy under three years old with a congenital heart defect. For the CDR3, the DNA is TGCAGCGTAGTGGGACATTCTAACCCCAAGCCACCCTACAATGAGCAGTTCTTC. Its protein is CSVVGHSNPKPPYNEQFF.